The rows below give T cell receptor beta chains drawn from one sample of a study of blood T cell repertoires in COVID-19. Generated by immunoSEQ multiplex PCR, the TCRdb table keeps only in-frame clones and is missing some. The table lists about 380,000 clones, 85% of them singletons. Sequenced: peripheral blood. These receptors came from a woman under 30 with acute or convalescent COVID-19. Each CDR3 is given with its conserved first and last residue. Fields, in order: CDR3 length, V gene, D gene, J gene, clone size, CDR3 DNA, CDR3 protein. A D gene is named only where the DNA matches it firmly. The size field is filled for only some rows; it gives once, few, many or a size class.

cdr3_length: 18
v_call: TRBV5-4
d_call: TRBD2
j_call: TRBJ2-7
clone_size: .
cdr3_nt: TGTGCCAGCAGCTTGGTGTGGACTAGCGGGAGCAAGGGTAACGAGCAGTACTTC
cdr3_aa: CASSLVWTSGSKGNEQYF

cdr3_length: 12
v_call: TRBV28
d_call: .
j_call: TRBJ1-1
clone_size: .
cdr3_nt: TGTGCCAGCAGCCGCAGGGGCCCTGAAGCTTTCTTT
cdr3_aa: CASSRRGPEAFF

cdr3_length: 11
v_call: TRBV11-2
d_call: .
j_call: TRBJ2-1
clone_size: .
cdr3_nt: TGTGCCAGCAGCCTAGGTATTGAGCAGTTCTTC
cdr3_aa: CASSLGIEQFF

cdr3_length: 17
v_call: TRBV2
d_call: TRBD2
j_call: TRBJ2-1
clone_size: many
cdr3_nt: TGTGCCAGCAGCGGGACTAGCTTTAATAGCTCCTACAATGAGCAGTTCTTC
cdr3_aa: CASSGTSFNSSYNEQFF

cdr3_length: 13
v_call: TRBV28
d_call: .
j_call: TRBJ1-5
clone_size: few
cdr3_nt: TGTGCCAGCAGCGCCCCTTCGGGGGAGCCCCAGCATTTT
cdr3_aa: CASSAPSGEPQHF

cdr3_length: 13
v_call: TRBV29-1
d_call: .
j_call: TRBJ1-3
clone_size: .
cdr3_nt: TGCAGCGTAGAACAGGGTTCTGGAAACACCATATATTTT
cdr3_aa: CSVEQGSGNTIYF

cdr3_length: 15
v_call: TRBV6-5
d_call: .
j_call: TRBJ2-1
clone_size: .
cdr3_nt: TGTGCCAGCAGTTACGGTAGGAGCTCCTACAATGAGCAGTTCTTC
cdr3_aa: CASSYGRSSYNEQFF

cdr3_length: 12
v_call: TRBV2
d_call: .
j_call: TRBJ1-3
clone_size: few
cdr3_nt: TGTGCCAGCAGTGGGAGGGGAAACACCATATATTTT
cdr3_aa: CASSGRGNTIYF

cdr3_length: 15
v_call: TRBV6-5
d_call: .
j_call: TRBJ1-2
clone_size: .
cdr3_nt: TGTGCCAGCAGTCGGCTCAGGGAGGAGAGCTATGGCTACACCTTC
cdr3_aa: CASSRLREESYGYTF

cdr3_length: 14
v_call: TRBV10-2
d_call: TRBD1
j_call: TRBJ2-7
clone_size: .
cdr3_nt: TGCGCCAGCAGTGAGGACAGGGGTTCCTACGAGCAGTACTTC
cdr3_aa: CASSEDRGSYEQYF

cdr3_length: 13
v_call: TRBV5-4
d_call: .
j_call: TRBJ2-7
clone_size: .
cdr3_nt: TGTGCCAGCAGCTTGGACGGTTCCTACGAGCAGTACTTC
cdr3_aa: CASSLDGSYEQYF

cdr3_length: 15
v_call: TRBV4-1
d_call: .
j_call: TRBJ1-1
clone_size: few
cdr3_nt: TGCGCCAGCAGCCAAGATCGGGGGGCTGGGACTGAAGCTTTCTTT
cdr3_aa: CASSQDRGAGTEAFF

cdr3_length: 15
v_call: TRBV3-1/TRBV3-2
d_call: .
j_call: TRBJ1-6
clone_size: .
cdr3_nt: TGTGCCAGCAGCCAAGATCCAGGGGCCGATTCACCCCTCCACTTT
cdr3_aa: CASSQDPGADSPLHF

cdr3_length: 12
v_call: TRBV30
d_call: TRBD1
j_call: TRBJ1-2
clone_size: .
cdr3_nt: TGTGCCTGGAGTGAGATGACAGGGGGGTACACCTTC
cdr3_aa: CAWSEMTGGYTF

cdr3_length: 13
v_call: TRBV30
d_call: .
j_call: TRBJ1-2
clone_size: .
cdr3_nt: TGTGCCTGGAGTTTACAGCTTAACTATGGCTACACCTTC
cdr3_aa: CAWSLQLNYGYTF

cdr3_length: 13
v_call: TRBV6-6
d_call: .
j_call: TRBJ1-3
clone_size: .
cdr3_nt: TGTGCCAGCACTTCAGGGGTGGAAAACACCATATATTTT
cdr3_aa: CASTSGVENTIYF

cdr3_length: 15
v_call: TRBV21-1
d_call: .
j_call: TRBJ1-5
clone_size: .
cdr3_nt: TGTGCCAGCAGCAAAGTCTACCGGGGTGGCCAGCCCCAGCATTTT
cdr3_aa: CASSKVYRGGQPQHF

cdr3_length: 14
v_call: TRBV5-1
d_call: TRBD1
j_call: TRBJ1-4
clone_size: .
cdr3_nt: TGCGCCAGCAGCTGGGGACAGAATAATGAAAAACTGTTTTTT
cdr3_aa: CASSWGQNNEKLFF

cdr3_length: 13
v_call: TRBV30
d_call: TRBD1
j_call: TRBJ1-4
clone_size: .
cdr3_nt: TGTGCCTGGAGAGGGACAGGGGAGGAAAAACTGTTTTTT
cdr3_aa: CAWRGTGEEKLFF

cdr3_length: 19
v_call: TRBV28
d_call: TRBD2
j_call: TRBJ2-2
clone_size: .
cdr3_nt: TGTGCCAGCAGTTTGACTGGGACTAGCGGGAAGGGAGACACCGGGGAGCTGTTTTTT
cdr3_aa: CASSLTGTSGKGDTGELFF

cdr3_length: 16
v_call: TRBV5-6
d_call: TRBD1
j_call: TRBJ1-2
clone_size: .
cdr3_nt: TGTGCCAGCAGCGAGGTTACCTCGGGACAGAACTATGGCTACACCTTC
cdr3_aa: CASSEVTSGQNYGYTF

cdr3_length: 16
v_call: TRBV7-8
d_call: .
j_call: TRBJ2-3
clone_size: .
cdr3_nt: TGTGCCAGCAGCCCCCGGGCGGGGGCGGGAACAGATACGCAGTATTTT
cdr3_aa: CASSPRAGAGTDTQYF

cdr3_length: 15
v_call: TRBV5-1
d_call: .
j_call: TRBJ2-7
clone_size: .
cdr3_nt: TGCGCCAGCAGCTTGGTGGCTCCTGCCCGGGACGAGCAGTACTTC
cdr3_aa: CASSLVAPARDEQYF

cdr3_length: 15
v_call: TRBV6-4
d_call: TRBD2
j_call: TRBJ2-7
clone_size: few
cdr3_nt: TGTGCCAGCAGGCCCGGGACTAGCGGGAGGGAAGAGCAGTACTTC
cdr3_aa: CASRPGTSGREEQYF

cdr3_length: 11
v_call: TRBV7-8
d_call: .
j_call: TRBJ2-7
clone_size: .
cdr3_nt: TGTGCTTTCATCAAAGGAGACGAGCAGTACTTC
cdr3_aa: CAFIKGDEQYF

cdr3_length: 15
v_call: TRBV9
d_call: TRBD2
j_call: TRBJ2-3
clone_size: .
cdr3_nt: TGTGCCAGCAGCGTAATGAGCGGGATGACAGATACGCAGTATTTT
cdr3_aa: CASSVMSGMTDTQYF

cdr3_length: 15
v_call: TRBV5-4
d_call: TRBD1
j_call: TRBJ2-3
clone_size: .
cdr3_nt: TGTGCCAGCAGCCCAGACAGGGGGCCCGCAGATACGCAGTATTTT
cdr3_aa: CASSPDRGPADTQYF

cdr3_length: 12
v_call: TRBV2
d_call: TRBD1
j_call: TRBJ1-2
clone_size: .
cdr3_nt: TGTGCCAGCGGACAGGACCTCTATGGCTACACCTTC
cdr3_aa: CASGQDLYGYTF

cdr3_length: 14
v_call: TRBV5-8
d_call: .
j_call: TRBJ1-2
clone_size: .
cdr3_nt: TGTGCCAGCAGCTTGGATGGAACAGCGGATGGCTACACCTTC
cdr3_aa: CASSLDGTADGYTF

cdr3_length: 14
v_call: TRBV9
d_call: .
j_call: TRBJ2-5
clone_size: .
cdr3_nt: TGTGCCAGCAGCGTATCGGGGACAATCGAGACCCAGTACTTC
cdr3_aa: CASSVSGTIETQYF

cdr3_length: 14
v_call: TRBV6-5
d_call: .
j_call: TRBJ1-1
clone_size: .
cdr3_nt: TGTGCCAGCAGTTCGGCCGGGGGGTACACTGAAGCTTTCTTT
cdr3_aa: CASSSAGGYTEAFF

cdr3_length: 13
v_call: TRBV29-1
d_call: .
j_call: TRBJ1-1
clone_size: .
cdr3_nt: TGCAGCGTTGGGGCAGGGCCGAACACTGAAGCTTTCTTT
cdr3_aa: CSVGAGPNTEAFF

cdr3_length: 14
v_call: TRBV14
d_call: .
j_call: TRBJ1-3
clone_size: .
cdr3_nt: TGTGCCAGCAGCCAAGAAACGGGGGGAAACACCATATATTTT
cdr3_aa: CASSQETGGNTIYF

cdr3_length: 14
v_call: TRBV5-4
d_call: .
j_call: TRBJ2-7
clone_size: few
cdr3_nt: TGTGCCAGCAGAGATACAGGGTTGCCGTACGAGCAGTACTTC
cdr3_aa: CASRDTGLPYEQYF

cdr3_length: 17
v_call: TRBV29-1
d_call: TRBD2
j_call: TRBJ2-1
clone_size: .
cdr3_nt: TGCAGCGTTGAGATACGGTCTAGCGGGAGGATATACAATGAGCAGTTCTTC
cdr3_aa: CSVEIRSSGRIYNEQFF

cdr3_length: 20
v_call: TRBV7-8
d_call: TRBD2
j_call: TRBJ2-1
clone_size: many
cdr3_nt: TGTGCCAGCAGCTTAGATCGTACTAGCGGGCCTACAAATTCCTACAATGAGCAGTTCTTC
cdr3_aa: CASSLDRTSGPTNSYNEQFF

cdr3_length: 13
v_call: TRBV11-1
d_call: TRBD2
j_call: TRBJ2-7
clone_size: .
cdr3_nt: TGTGCCAGCAGCTTGCCTAGCGGCTACGAGCAGTACTTC
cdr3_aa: CASSLPSGYEQYF

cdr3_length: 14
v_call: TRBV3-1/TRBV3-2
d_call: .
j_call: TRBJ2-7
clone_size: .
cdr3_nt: TGTGCCAGCAGCCAAGATGTAGCGGAGTACGAGCAGTACTTC
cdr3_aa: CASSQDVAEYEQYF

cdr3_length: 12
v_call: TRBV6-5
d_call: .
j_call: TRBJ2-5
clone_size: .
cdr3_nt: TGTGCCAGCACAGTGGGCCTCGAGACCCAGTACTTC
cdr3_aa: CASTVGLETQYF

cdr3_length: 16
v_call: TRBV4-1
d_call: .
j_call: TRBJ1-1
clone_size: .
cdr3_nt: TGCGCCAGCAGCGCCCAGGCCTATCACAAGAACACTGAAGCTTTCTTT
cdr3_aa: CASSAQAYHKNTEAFF

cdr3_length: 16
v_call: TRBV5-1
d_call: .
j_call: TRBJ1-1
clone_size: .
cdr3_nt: TGCGCCAGCAGCTTGGGTACAGGGCCAATGAACACTGAAGCTTTCTTT
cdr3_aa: CASSLGTGPMNTEAFF

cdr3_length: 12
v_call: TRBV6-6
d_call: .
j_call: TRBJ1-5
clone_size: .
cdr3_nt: TGTGCCAGCAGTAGACAGGATCAGCCCCAGCATTTT
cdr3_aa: CASSRQDQPQHF

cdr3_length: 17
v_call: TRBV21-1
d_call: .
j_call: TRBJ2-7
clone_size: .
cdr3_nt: TGTGCCAGCAGCAAAGAAGGGGGTAGCGGGAGGGCCTACGAGCAGTACTTC
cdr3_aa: CASSKEGGSGRAYEQYF

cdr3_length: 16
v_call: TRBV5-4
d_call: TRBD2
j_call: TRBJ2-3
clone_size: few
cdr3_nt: TGTGCCAGCAGCGCGGGACTAGCGGGAAGCACAGATACGCAGTATTTT
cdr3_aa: CASSAGLAGSTDTQYF

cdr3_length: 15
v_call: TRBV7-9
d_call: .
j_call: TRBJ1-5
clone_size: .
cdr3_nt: TGTGCCAGCAGCCTTGGGAGTTATAGCAATCAGCCCCAGCATTTT
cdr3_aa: CASSLGSYSNQPQHF

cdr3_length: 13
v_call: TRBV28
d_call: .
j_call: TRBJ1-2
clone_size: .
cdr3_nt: TGTGCCAGCAGTTTGAGCCAGGTTGACGGCTACACCTTC
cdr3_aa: CASSLSQVDGYTF

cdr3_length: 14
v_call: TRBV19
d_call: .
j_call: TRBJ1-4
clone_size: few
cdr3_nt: TGTGCCAGTAGTATAGGCCCTATTCTTGGAAAACTGTTTTTT
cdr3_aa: CASSIGPILGKLFF

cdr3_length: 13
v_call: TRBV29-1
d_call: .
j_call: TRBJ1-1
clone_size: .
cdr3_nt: TGCAGCGTTGAAGACCCGGGTGGCACTGAAGCTTTCTTT
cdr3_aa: CSVEDPGGTEAFF

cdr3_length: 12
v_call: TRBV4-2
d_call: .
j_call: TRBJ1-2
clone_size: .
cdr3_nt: TGTGCCAGCAGCCAAGCCGGCTATGGCTACACCTTC
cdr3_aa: CASSQAGYGYTF

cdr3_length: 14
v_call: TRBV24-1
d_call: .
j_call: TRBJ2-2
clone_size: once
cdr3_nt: TGTGCCACCAGTCGAACAGGGTCCACCGGGGAGCTGTTTTTT
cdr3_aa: CATSRTGSTGELFF

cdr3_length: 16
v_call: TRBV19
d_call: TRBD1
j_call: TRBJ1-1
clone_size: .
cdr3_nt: TGTGCCAGCTCACGGAGTGGACAGGGGGACGTAACTGAAGCTTTCTTT
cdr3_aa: CASSRSGQGDVTEAFF

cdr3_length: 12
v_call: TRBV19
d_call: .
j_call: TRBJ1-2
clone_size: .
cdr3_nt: TGTGCCAGTAGTATGACGTACGGGGGCTACACCTTC
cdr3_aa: CASSMTYGGYTF

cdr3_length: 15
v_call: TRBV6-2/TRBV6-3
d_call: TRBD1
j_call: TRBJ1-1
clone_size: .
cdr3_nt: TGTGCCAGCAGTTCCTGGACAGGGGGGGACACTGAAGCTTTCTTT
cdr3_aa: CASSSWTGGDTEAFF

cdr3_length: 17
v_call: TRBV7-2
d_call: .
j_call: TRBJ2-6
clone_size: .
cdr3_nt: TGTGCCAGCAGCTTAGCATACAGGGTAGCTGGGGCCAACGTCCTGACTTTC
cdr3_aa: CASSLAYRVAGANVLTF